The T cell receptor (beta chain) under discussion was sequenced for a study of T cell repertoires in cytomegalovirus infection. The wider study: From public TCR beta signatures came an indication of both CMV infection and matching HLA type.

One entry per CDR3 protein, called by TCRdb with MiXCR from the reads. The profile shows 350,000 to 450,000 distinct CDR3 sequences, 15% to 20% of them singletons. CDR3 length equals 12 residues. The ends were cut back, 5 bases at V and 0 bases at J, with 7 bases in the middle. The germline CDR1 and CDR2 sequences are DFQATT and SNEGSKA (reference sequence). This sequence joins TRBV20-1 and TRBJ1-2; no definite D call. Sequenced sample: PBMCs. The source is a human donor in good health (CMV status not recorded). Some clones in this sample may be carry-over from other donors' samples. The CDR3 DNA follows: TGCAGTGCTGTGTTGGCTAACTATGGCTACACCTTC. Amino acid sequence: CSAVLANYGYTF.